Listed below are T cell receptor beta chains from one sample, sequenced in a study of post-analysis software for immune sequencing data. TCRdb re-called the PCR reads with MiXCR, one entry per CDR3 protein. The sample contains 150,000 to 200,000 distinct CDR3 sequences, approximately 30% of which appear only once. Sequenced sample: blood. These receptors were collected from a girl aged 10-17 years with multiple sclerosis. Each CDR3 is given with its conserved first and last residue. The D gene is left open where the match is weak. The listing skips clone size in some rows; elsewhere it reads once, few, many or a size class.

TRBV12-3/TRBV12-4	-	TRBJ2-5	-	TGTGCCAGCAGTCGGCCCGGGACGGATAAGGAGACCCAGTACTTC	CASSRPGTDKETQYF
TRBV19	TRBD1	TRBJ1-1	-	TGTGCCAGCAACAGGGGACTGAACACTGAAGCTTTCTTT	CASNRGLNTEAFF
TRBV9	TRBD2	TRBJ2-1	many	TGTGCCAGCAGCGTAGTTGGGCTAGCGGGAGTAAACTACAATGAGCAGTTCTTC	CASSVVGLAGVNYNEQFF
TRBV7-2	TRBD1	TRBJ1-2	-	TGTGCCAGCAGCTTAGCCACGGACAGGAAATATGGCTACACCTTC	CASSLATDRKYGYTF
TRBV5-1	TRBD2	TRBJ2-5	many	TGCGCCAGCAGCTTTTTAGCGGGAATTCCAGAGACCCAGTACTTC	CASSFLAGIPETQYF
TRBV5-4	TRBD2	TRBJ2-1	-	TGTGCCAGCAGCGTGAGCGGGGTAAGCTCCTACAATGAGCAGTTCTTC	CASSVSGVSSYNEQFF
TRBV7-9	TRBD1	TRBJ1-1	few	TGTGCCAGCAGCTTAGCGTCAGGGGGCTACTGGGCTTTCTTT	CASSLASGGYWAFF
TRBV9	-	TRBJ1-2	many	TGTGCCAGCAAACCTCCCAACCAGGAGTCTGGCTACACCTTC	CASKPPNQESGYTF
TRBV6-1	-	TRBJ1-5	-	TGTGCCAGCAGTGAAACTGGGGGAAGTCAGCCCCAGCATTTT	CASSETGGSQPQHF
TRBV25-1	TRBD1	TRBJ2-6	-	TGTGCCAGCCAGGGACAGGGGGGCTTTTCTGGGGCCAACGTCCTGACTTTC	CASQGQGGFSGANVLTF
TRBV29-1	-	TRBJ2-3	-	TGCAGCGGGAGGGGGAGCACAGATACGCAGTATTTT	CSGRGSTDTQYF
TRBV5-1	TRBD2	TRBJ2-5	-	TGCGCCAGCAGCGTTGGGGGGACTAGCGGTAACCAAGAGACCCAGTACTTC	CASSVGGTSGNQETQYF
TRBV9	-	TRBJ2-7	many	TGTGCCAGCGGGAGGACAGAAGCTTTTTCCTCCTACGAGCAGTACTTC	CASGRTEAFSSYEQYF
TRBV10-3	-	TRBJ2-7	-	TGTGCCATCAGTGAATCAGTCGCTAGCTCCTACGAGCAGTACTTC	CAISESVASSYEQYF